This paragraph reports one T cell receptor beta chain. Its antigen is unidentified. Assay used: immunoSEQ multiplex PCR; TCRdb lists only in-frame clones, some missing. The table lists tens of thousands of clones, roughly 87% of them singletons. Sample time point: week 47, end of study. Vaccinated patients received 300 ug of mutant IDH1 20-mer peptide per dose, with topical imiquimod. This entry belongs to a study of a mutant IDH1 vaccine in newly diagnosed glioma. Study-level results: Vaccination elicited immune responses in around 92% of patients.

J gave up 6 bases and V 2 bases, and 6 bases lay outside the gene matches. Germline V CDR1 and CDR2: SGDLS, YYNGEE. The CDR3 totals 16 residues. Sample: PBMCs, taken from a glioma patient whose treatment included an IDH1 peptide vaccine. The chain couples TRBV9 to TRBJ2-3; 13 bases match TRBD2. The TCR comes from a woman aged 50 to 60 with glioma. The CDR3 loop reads CASSVGGLAGSDTQYF. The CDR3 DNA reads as TGTGCCAGCAGCGTTGGGGGACTAGCGGGATCTGATACGCAGTATTTT.